The entry below describes one TCR beta chain. What it binds is not known. Some clones are missing from TCRdb's copy, which holds only in-frame ones; the method was immunoSEQ multiplex PCR. In the table there are 1.6 million or so clones, less than 99% of which are singletons. This specimen comes from a study of shared clonotypes between healthy human individuals. Study results and limitations: Clonotypes not shared had lower generation probabilities than those common to all four donors.

Germline values: CDR1 KGHSH, CDR2 LQKENI. The germline V and J ends were trimmed by 1 base and 0 bases, with 15 bases remaining between them. The CDR3 spans 17 residues. The clonotype was recovered from a man aged 25-40 years in good health. This sequence joins TRBV18 and TRBJ1-2, with D uncertain. The sequenced sample consisted of naive CD4+ T cells sorted from blood. Subset described: CD45RA+ positively selected. This CDR3 reads CASSPLEETMANYGYTF. In nucleotides, the CDR3 is TGTGCCAGCTCACCACTTGAGGAGACGATGGCTAACTATGGCTACACCTTC.